A single sample gave rise to the 3 T cell receptor beta chains below, sequenced in a study of blood T cell repertoires in COVID-19. Assay: immunoSEQ multiplex PCR; the TCRdb copy retains only in-frame clones and omits some. The sample has over 200,000 clones, about nine tenths seen once. The sample comprised PBMCs or T cells enriched from blood (not recorded which). All receptors derive from a woman aged 25 to 45 with acute COVID-19.

The chain is built from TRBV5-4 and TRBJ2-7, with D tentatively TRBD1 (5 bases). Germline assignment: CDR1 SGHNT and CDR2 YYREEE (reference sequence). The CDR3 is made up of 14 amino acids. Deletions cut 4 bases from V and 3 bases from J, with 14 bases between. Written as DNA, the CDR3 is TGTGCCAGCAGCCCCCGGGCAGGGCGCTACGAGCAGTACTTC. Translated: CASSPRAGRYEQYF.

This chain joins TRBV15 and TRBJ1-6, with D tentatively TRBD1 (5 bases). V lost 8 bases, J lost 6 bases, and 14 bases lay in between. This CDR3 has 14 amino acids. In germline, CDR1 is LNHNV, CDR2 YYDKDF (reference sequence). The CDR3 sequence is CATGEGAFNSPLHF. The CDR3 DNA sequence: TGTGCCACCGGGGAAGGGGCTTTTAATTCACCCCTCCACTTT.

The count of this clone is one. The gene calls are TRBV7-2 and TRBJ1-2, with TRBD1 matching 8 bases. The CDR3 length is 16 residues. Germline V gives CDR1 SGHTA, CDR2 FQGNSA. Trimming removed 5 bases from V and 7 bases from J; junction bases left unmatched: 15. CDR3 DNA: TGTGCCAGCAGCCCGGCCGACAGGGGCCCCCTGGGTGGCTACACCTTC. This sequence encodes CASSPADRGPLGGYTF.